A single sample gave rise to the 4 T cell receptor beta chains below, sequenced in a study of spatial heterogeneity in lung cancer. TCRdb re-called the 5' RACE reads through MiXCR, storing one row per CDR3 protein. The table lists 85,000 to 100,000 distinct CDR3 sequences, 12% of them singletons, with 35% to 45% in the top ten. Indicated time point: sample taken at primary tumor resection. In each case, whole RNA from tumor, nontumor lung or frozen PBMC was sequenced unsorted. The sample in question was PBMCs, obtained at surgery. The receptors originated from a male donor with early-stage non-small cell lung cancer.

The chain combines TRBV12-3 or TRBV12-4 with TRBJ2-3, with TRBD1 identical over 7 bases. Trimming cost V 6 bases and J 3 bases; bases outside gene matches: 3. The CDR3 is 13 amino acids. The CDR3 is CASRRTGTDTQYF. DNA for the CDR3: TGTGCCAGCAGAAGGACAGGTACAGATACGCAGTATTTT.

The sample holds many counts of this clonotype. DNA for the CDR3: TGTGCCAGCAGCGCACCGGGATTGAGCTCCTACGAGCAGTACTTC. This sequence encodes CASSAPGLSSYEQYF. V is TRBV2 and J is TRBJ2-7; possible D gene TRBD2, 5 bases. The CDR3 extends over 15 amino acids. Trimming took off 6 bases at V and 0 bases at J, with 15 bases between the two ends. Germline CDR1 and CDR2: SNHLY and FYNNEI.

The V and J genes are TRBV11-2 and TRBJ2-7; 11 bases are shared with TRBD1. CDR1 is SGHAT and CDR2 is FQNNGV in the germline V gene. Trimming removed 1 base from V and 6 bases from J; junction bases left unmatched: 8. The CDR3 runs 16 residues. CDR3 coding DNA: TGTGCCAGCAGCTTAGGCGCCCCGGGACAGGGGGTCGAGCAGTACTTC. This gives the protein CASSLGAPGQGVEQYF.

This clonotype was counted between two and nine times. The rearrangement joins TRBV20-1 to TRBJ2-1; D may correspond to TRBD1 or TRBD2 (5 bases each). This CDR3 spans 15 amino acids. Germline V gene data show CDR1 as DFQATT and CDR2 as SNEGSKA (reference sequence). Trimming took 6 bases from V and 9 from J, leaving 24 bases between them. CDR3 DNA sequence: TGCAGTGCCCGACTCCTCTCGGGGCCTAGGGCTGAGCAGTTCTTC. Protein sequence: CSARLLSGPRAEQFF.